This TCR beta chain was captured in a study of shared clonotypes between healthy human individuals. The V gene's germline CDR1 is SGHRS and CDR2 YFSETQ. The CDR3 sequence is 15 residues long. V trimming: 1 base; J trimming: 4 bases; junction bases outside the gene matches: 6. The method was immunoSEQ multiplex PCR; TCRdb's version includes in-frame clones alone and lacks a portion of them. Of millions of clones listed, approximately 95% are singletons. The origin of this receptor is a man between 18 and 35 years old in good health. Some clones in this sample may be carry-over from other donors' samples. Sequences were obtained from naive CD4+ T cells from PBMCs. Subset specified: CD45RA+ positively selected. The chain employs TRBV5-1 and TRBJ2-7; TRBD2 matches at 9 bases. In nucleotides, the CDR3 is TGCGCCAGCAGCTTGTTAGGCGGGAGGGGGTACGAGCAGTACTTC. Its translation: CASSLLGGRGYEQYF. The full variable domain, in which reference TRBV5-1 and TRBJ2-7 provide the parts outside the CDR3, is KAGVTQTPRYLIKTRGQQVTLSCSPISGHRSVSWYQQTPGQGLQFLFEYFSETQRNKGNFPGRFSGRQFSNSRSEMNVSTLELGDSALYLCASSLLGGRGYEQYFGPGTRLTVT.